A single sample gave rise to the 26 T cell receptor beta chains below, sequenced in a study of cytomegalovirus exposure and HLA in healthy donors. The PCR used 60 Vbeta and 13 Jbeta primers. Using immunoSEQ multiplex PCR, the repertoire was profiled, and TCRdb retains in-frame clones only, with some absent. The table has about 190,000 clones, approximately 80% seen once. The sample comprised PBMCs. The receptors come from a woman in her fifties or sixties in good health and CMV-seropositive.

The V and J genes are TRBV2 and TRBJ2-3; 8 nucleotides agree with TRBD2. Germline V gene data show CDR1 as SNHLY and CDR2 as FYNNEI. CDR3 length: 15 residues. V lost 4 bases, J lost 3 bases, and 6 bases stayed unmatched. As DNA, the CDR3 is TGTGCCAGCAGTGCGAGCGGGGGAGGAACAGATACGCAGTATTTT. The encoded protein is CASSASGGGTDTQYF.

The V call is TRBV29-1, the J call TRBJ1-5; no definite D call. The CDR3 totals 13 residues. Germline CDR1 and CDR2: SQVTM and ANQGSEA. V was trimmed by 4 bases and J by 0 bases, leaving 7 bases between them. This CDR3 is CSVGGNSNQPQHF. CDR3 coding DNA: TGCAGCGTTGGAGGGAATAGCAATCAGCCCCAGCATTTT.

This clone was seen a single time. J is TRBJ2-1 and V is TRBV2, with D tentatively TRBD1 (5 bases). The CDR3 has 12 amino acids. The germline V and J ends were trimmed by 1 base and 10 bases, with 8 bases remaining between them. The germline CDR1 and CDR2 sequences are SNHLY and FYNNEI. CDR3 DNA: TGTGCCAGCAGTGAAGAGGGGAAGGAGCAGTTCTTC. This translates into CASSEEGKEQFF.

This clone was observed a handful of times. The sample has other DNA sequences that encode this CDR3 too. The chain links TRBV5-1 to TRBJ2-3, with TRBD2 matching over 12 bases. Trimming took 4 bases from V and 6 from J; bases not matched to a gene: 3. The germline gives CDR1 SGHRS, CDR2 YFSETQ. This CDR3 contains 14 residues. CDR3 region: CASSTTSGGDTQYF. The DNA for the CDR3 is TGCGCCAGCAGCACCACTAGCGGGGGGGATACGCAGTATTTT.

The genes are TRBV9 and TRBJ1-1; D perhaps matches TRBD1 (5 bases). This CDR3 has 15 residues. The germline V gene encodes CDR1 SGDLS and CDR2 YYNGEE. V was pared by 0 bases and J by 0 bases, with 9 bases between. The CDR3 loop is CASSVEGRVNTEAFF. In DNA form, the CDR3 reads TGTGCCAGCAGCGTAGAGGGCAGGGTGAACACTGAAGCTTTCTTT.

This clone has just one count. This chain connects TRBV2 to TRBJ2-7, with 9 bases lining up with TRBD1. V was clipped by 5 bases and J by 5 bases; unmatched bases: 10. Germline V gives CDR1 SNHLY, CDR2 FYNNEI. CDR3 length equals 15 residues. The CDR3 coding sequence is TGTGCCAGCAGTATAAACCGGGACAGGGTCCACGAGCAGTACTTC. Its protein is CASSINRDRVHEQYF.

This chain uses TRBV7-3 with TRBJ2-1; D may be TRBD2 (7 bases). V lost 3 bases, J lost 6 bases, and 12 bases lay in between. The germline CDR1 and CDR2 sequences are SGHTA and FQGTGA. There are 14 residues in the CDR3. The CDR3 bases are TGTGCCAGCAGCTTGCTAGGGGGGGCCAATGAGCAGTTCTTC. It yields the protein CASSLLGGANEQFF.

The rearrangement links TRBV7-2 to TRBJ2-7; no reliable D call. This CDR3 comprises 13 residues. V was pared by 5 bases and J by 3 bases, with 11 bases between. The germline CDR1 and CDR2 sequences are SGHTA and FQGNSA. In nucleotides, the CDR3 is TGTGCCAGCAGCGTCATAAGCTACTACGAGCAGTACTTC. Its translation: CASSVISYYEQYF.

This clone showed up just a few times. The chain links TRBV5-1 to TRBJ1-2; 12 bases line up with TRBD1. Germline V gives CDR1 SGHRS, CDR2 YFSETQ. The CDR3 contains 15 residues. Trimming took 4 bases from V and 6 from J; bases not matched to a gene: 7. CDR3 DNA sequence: TGCGCCAGCAGCCCGGGACAGGGGGCTTTGAATGGCTACACCTTC. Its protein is CASSPGQGALNGYTF.

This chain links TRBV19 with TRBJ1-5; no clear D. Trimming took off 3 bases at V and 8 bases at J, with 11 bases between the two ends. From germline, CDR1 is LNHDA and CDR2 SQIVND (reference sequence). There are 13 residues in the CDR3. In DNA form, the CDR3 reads TGTGCCAGTAGTATTTCTGAATTAGAGCCCCAGCATTTT. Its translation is CASSISELEPQHF.

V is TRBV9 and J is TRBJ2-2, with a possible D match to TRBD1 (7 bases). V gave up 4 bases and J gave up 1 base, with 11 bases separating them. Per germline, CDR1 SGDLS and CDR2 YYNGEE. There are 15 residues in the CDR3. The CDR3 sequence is CASSRQGGNTGELFF. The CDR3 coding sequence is TGTGCCAGCAGCCGACAGGGAGGGAACACCGGGGAGCTGTTTTTT.

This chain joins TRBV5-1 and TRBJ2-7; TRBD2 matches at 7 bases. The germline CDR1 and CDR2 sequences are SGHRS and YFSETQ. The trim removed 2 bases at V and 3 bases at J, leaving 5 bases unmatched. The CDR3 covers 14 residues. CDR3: CASSFTRGSYEQYF. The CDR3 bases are TGCGCCAGCAGCTTCACGCGGGGGAGCTACGAGCAGTACTTC.

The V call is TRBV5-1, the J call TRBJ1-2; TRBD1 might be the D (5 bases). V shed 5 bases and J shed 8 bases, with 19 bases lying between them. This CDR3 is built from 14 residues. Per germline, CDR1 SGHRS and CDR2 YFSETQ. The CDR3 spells CASSLPGSPGGYTF. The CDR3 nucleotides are TGCGCCAGCAGTTTACCAGGGTCGCCCGGGGGCTACACCTTC.

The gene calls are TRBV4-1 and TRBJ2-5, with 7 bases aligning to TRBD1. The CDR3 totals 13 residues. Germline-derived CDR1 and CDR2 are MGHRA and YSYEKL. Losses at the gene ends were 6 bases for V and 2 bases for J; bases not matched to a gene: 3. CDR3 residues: CASRGTAQETQYF. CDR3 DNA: TGCGCCAGCAGGGGGACAGCTCAAGAGACCCAGTACTTC.

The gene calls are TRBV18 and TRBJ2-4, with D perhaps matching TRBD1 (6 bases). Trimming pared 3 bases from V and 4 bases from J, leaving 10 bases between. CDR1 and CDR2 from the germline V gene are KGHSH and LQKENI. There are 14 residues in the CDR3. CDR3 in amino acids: CASSPLDSKNIQYF. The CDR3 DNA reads TGTGCCAGCTCACCCCTGGACAGTAAAAACATTCAGTACTTC.

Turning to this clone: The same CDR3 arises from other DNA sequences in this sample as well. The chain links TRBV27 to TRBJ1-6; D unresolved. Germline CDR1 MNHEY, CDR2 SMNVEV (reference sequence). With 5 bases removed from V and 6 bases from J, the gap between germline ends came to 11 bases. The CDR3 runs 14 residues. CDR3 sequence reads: CASSLGGGNSPLHF. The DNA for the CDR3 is TGTGCCAGCAGTCTGGGAGGTGGTAATTCACCCCTCCACTTT.

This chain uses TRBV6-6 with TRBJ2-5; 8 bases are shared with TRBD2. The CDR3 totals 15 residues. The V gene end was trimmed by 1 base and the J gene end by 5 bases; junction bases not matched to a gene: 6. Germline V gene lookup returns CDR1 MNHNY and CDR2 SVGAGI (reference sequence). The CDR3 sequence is CASSYWSGGRETQYF. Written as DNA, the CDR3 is TGTGCCAGCAGTTACTGGTCGGGGGGGCGGGAGACCCAGTACTTC.

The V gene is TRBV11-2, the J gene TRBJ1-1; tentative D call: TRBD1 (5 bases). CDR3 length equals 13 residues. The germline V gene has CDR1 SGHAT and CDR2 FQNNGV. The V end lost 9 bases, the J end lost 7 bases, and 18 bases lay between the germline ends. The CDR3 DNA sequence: TGTGCCAGTAACTTCCGGGGGGGGAATGAAGCTTTCTTT. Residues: CASNFRGGNEAFF.

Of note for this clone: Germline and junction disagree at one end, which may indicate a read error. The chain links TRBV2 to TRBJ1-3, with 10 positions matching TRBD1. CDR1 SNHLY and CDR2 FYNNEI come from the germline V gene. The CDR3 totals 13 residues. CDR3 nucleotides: TGTGCCAGCAGCGGACAGGGGGGAAACACCGTATATTTT. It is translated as CASSGQGGNTVYF.

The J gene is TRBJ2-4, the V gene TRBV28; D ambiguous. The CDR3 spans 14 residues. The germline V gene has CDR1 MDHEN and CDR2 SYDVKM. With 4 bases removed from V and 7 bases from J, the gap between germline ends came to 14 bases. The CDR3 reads CASSSPPMRNIQYF. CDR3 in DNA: TGTGCCAGCAGTTCTCCTCCAATGCGGAACATTCAGTACTTC.

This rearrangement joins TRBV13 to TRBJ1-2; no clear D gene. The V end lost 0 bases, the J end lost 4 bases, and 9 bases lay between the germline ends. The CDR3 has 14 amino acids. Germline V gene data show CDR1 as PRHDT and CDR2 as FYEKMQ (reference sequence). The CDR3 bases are TGTGCCAGCAGCTTAGGAAAGGGAGGCTATGGCTACACCTTC. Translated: CASSLGKGGYGYTF.

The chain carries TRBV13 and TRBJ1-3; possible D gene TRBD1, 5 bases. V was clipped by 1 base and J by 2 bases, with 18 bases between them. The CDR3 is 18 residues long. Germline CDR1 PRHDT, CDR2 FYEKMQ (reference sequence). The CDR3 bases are TGTGCCAGCAGCTTAGCGTCCCTTGTTGGCAGGGCTGGAAACACCATATATTTT. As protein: CASSLASLVGRAGNTIYF.

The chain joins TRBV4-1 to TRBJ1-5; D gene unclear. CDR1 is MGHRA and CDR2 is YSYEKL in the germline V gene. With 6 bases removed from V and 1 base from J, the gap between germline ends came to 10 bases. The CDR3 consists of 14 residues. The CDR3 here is CASRDLRSNQPQHF. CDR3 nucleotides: TGCGCCAGCAGGGATCTGAGGAGCAATCAGCCCCAGCATTTT.

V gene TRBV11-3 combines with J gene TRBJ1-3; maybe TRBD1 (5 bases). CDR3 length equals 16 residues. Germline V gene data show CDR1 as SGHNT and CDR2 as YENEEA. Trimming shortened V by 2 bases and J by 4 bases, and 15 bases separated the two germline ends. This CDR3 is CASSLNAPGQGNTIYF. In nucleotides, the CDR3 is TGTGCCAGCAGCTTAAATGCCCCAGGGCAAGGAAACACCATATATTTT.

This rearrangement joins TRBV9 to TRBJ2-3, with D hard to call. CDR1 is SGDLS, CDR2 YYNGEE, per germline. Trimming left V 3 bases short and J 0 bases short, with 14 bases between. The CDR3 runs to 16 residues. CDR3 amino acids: CASSAPPGLSTDTQYF. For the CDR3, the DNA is TGTGCCAGCAGCGCCCCCCCCGGGTTAAGCACAGATACGCAGTATTTT.

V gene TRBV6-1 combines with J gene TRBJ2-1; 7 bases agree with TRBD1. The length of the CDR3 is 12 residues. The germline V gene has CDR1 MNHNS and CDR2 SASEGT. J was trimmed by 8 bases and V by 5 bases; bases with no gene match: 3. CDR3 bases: TGTGCCAGCAGTACACAGGGGCATGAGCAGTTCTTC. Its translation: CASSTQGHEQFF.